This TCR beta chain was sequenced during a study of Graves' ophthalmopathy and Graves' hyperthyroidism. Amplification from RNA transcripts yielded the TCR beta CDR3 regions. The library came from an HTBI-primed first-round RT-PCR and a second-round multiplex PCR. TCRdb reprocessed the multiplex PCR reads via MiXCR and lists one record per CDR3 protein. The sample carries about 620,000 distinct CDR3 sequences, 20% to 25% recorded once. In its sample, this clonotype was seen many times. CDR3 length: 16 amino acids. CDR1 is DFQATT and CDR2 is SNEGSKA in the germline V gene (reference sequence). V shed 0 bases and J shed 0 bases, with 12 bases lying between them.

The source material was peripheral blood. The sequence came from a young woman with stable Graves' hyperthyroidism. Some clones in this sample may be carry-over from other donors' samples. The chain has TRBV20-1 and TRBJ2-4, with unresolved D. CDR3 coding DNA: TGCAGTGCTAGAGATACCGACACCTTAGCCAAAAACATTCAGTACTTC. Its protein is CSARDTDTLAKNIQYF.